These 9 T cell receptor beta chains came from one sample sequenced in a study of identical twins (dated by TCRdb to 2015 to 2016). Library method: 5' RACE. Sequenced on an Illumina HiSeq 2000. Clones were called with MiXCR by TCRdb after fastp trimmed the public reads at Q25, and only in-frame beta chains were retained. Each CDR3 protein gets just one entry, which takes the most common genes and DNA from the rows behind it. The sample table lists 470,000 or so distinct CDR3 sequences, roughly 24% of them with a count of one. Roughly 2.8% of the sample comes from the top ten. These data were also reused for a study on T cells expressing NK-cell markers.

Sequencing was performed on CD4+ T cells sorted from blood. Receptors were obtained from a young woman in good health.

This clonotype was seen only a few times. V and J are TRBV10-3 and TRBJ2-7; 10 nucleotides line up with TRBD2. The CDR3 is 17 residues long. Germline assignment: CDR1 ENHRY and CDR2 SYGVKD. The ends lost 2 bases at V and 2 bases at J; junction bases unmatched: 9. The CDR3 reads CAISEGTGGLAAYEQYF. The CDR3 DNA reads TGTGCCATCAGTGAGGGGACTGGCGGACTAGCGGCCTACGAGCAGTACTTC.

In this sample, this clonotype turned up a few times. The genes are TRBV5-5 and TRBJ2-1; the D gene is possibly TRBD2 (6 bases). The CDR3 totals 14 residues. The V gene's germline CDR1 is SGHKS and CDR2 YYEKEE (reference sequence). V lost 7 bases, J lost 6 bases, and 17 bases lay in between. In DNA form, the CDR3 reads TGTGCCAGCGCCAGGGAACTAGCCGTCAATGAGCAGTTCTTC. Its protein is CASARELAVNEQFF.

The chain recombines TRBV20-1 with TRBJ1-2, with D possibly matching TRBD1 (5 bases). The CDR3 extends over 12 amino acids. Germline CDR1 and CDR2: DFQATT and SNEGSKA (reference sequence). V lost 3 bases and J 6 bases, leaving 11 bases between the germline ends. CDR3 residues: CSASRGGDGYTF. As DNA, the CDR3 is TGCAGTGCTAGCCGTGGGGGGGATGGCTACACCTTC.

V usage is TRBV2 and J usage is TRBJ1-5; D unclear. The V end lost 6 bases, the J end lost 0 bases, and 6 bases lay between the germline ends. Germline lookup yields CDR1 SNHLY and CDR2 FYNNEI. The CDR3 is made up of 13 amino acids. In DNA form, the CDR3 reads TGTGCCAGCAGGCCCGATAGCAATCAGCCCCAGCATTTT. It specifies CASRPDSNQPQHF.

In this sample, this clonotype turned up once. Here the CDR3 DNA reads TGTGCCAGTCTACCCCGGGGACTTACTCCCAACTATGGCTACACCTTC. It is translated as CASLPRGLTPNYGYTF. V usage is TRBV6-1 and J usage is TRBJ1-2; weak D call: TRBD1 (5 bases). This CDR3 has 16 amino acids. Per germline, CDR1 MNHNS and CDR2 SASEGT. Deletions cut 9 bases from V and 2 bases from J, with 22 bases between.

The rearrangement joins TRBV4-3 to TRBJ1-1; TRBD1 is a possible D gene (6 bases). V was shortened by 1 base and J by 0 bases, with 12 bases between the two germline ends. The CDR3 sequence is 16 residues long. Germline CDR1 LGHNA, CDR2 YSLEER. The CDR3 DNA reads TGCGCCAGCAGCCAAGCACAGGGATGGGTGAACACTGAAGCTTTCTTT. Its translation: CASSQAQGWVNTEAFF.

Only a few counts were recorded for this clonotype. V is TRBV5-1 and J is TRBJ2-1; 8 bases are a match to TRBD2. V dropped 4 bases and J dropped 3; count of bases not matched to a gene: 3. Germline V gene data show CDR1 as SGHRS and CDR2 as YFSETQ. The CDR3 runs 14 residues. In DNA form, the CDR3 reads TGCGCCAGCAGCCACGGGACTAGCTACAATGAGCAGTTCTTC. It encodes CASSHGTSYNEQFF.

V and J are TRBV30 and TRBJ2-5, with D perhaps assigned TRBD1 or TRBD2 (6 bases each). Per the germline V gene, CDR1 is GTSNPN and CDR2 is SVGIG (reference sequence). The CDR3 covers 15 residues. Trimming shortened V by 3 bases and J by 1 base, and 15 bases separated the two germline ends. The CDR3 loop reads CAWSPGAVSQETQYF. Here the CDR3 DNA reads TGTGCCTGGAGCCCGGGGGCGGTATCCCAAGAGACCCAGTACTTC. Drawing the rest from reference TRBV30 and TRBJ2-5, the complete variable domain is SQTIHQWPATLVQPVGSPLSLECTVEGTSNPNLYWYRQAAGRGLQLLFYSVGIGQISSEVPQNLSASRPQDRQFILSSKKLLLSDSGFYLCAWSPGAVSQETQYFGPGTRLLVL.

The chain joins TRBV3-1 to TRBJ1-2; D ambiguous. Germline CDR1 reads LGHDT; CDR2 reads YNNKEL (reference sequence). The CDR3 contains 15 residues. With 2 bases removed from V and 3 bases from J, the gap between germline ends came to 13 bases. The CDR3 region has the DNA TGTGCCAGCAGCCAATCATCGACGGATTACTATGGCTACACCTTC. It translates to CASSQSSTDYYGYTF.